This T cell receptor (beta chain) originates from a study of post-analysis software for immune sequencing data. Looking at the study overall: Relapsing-remitting, secondary progressive and progressive-relapsing forms made up the multiple sclerosis disease courses. Study-level points and caveats: Multiple sclerosis patients had significantly lower normalized Chao1 diversity than controls. Batch-mates among the samples co-clustered strongly by F measure.

Every TCR beta cDNA library bore unique molecular identifiers. One entry per CDR3 protein, called by TCRdb with MiXCR from the PCR reads. The data contain approximately 730,000 distinct CDR3 sequences, around 27% of them singletons. This clonotype was picked up a small number of times. The antigen is unknown. The receptor's source is a girl aged 10 to 17 with multiple sclerosis. Source material: blood.

The DNA for the CDR3 is TGTGCCACCAGTGCAGGGGACGCGACCCAGTACTTC. This codes for CATSAGDATQYF. This chain uses TRBV24-1 with TRBJ2-5; maybe TRBD1 (6 bases). The length of the CDR3 is 12 residues. Germline V gene sequence: CDR1 KGHDR, CDR2 SFDVKD. Trimming removed 5 bases from V and 7 bases from J, with 10 bases in between.